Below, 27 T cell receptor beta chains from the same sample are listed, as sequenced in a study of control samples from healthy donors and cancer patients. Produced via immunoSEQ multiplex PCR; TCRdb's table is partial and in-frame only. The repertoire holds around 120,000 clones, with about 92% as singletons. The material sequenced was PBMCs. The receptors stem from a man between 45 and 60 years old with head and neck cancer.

The CDR3 nucleotides read TGCGCCAGCAGCTTGACTGGTCGGACCGGGGAGCTGTTTTTT. It translates to CASSLTGRTGELFF. V gene TRBV5-1 combines with J gene TRBJ2-2; unclear D gene. Trimming left V 1 base short and J 5 bases short, with 9 bases between. This CDR3 region has 14 residues. CDR1 SGHRS and CDR2 YFSETQ come from the germline V gene.

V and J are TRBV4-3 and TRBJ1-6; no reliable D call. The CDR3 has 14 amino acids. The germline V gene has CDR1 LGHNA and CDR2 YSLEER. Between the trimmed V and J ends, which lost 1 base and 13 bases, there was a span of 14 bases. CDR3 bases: TGCGCCAGCAGCCAAGGGCGGACTCTAGCCCCCCTCCACTTT. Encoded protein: CASSQGRTLAPLHF.

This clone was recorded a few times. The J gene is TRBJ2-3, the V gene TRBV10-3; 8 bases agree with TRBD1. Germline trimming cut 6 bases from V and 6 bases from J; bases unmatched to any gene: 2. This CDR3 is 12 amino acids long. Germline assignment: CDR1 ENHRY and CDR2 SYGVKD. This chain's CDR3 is CAIRTGADTQYF. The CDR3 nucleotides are TGTGCCATCAGGACAGGGGCGGATACGCAGTATTTT.

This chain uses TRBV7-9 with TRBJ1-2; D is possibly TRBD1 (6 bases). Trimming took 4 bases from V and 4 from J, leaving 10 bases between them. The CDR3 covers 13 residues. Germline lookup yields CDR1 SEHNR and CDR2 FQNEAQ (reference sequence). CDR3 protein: CASSSTGAYGYTF. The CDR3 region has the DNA TGTGCCAGCAGCTCGACAGGTGCCTATGGCTACACCTTC.

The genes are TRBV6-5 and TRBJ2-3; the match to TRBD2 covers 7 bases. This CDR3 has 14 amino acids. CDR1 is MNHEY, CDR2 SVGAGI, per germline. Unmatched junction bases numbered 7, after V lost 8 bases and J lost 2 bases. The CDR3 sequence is CASSSRGITDTQYF. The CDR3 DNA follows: TGTGCCAGCTCCTCGCGGGGGATCACAGATACGCAGTATTTT.

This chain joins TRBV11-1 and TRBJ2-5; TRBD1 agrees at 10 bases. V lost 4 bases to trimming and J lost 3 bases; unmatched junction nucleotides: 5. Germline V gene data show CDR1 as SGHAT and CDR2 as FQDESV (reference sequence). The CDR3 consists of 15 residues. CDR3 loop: CASSSSGTGEETQYF. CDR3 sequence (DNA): TGTGCCAGCAGCTCCTCCGGGACAGGGGAAGAGACCCAGTACTTC.

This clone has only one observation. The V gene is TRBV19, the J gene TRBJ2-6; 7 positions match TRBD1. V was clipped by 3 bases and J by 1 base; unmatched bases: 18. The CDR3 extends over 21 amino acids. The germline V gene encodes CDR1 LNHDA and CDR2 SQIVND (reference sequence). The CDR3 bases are TGTGCCAGTAGTATCTCGGATTGGACAGGCCGGGTTTTTTCTGGGGCCAACGTCCTGACTTTC. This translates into CASSISDWTGRVFSGANVLTF.

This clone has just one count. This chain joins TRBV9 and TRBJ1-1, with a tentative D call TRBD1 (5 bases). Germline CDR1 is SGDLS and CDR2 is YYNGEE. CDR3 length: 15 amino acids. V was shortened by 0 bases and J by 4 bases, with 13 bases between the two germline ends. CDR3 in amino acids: CASSVEGVGGTEAFF. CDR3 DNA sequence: TGTGCCAGCAGCGTAGAGGGAGTGGGGGGCACTGAAGCTTTCTTT.

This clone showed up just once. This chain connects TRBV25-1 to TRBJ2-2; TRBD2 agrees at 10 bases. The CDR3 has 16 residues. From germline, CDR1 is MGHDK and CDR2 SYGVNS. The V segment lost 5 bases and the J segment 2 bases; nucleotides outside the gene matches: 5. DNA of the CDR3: TGTGCCAGCAGTACGAGCGGGGGGGTTAACACCGGGGAGCTGTTTTTT. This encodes CASSTSGGVNTGELFF.

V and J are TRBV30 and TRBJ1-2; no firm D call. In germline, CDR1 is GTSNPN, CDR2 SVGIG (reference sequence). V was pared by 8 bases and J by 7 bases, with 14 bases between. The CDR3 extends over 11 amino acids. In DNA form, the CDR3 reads TGTGCCCGAGAGGTTGCTGGTGGCTACACCTTC. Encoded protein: CAREVAGGYTF.

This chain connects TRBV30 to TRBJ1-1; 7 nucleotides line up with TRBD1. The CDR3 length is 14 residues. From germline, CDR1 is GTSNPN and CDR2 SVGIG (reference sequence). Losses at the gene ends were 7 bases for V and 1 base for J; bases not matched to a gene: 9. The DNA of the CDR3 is TGTGCCTCCCAGGGGGGGGAAACGAACACTGAAGCTTTCTTT. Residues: CASQGGETNTEAFF.

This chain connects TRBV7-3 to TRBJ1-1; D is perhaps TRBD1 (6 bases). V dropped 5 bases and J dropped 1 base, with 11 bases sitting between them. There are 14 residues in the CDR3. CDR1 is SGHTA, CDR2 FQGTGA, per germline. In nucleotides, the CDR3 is TGTGCCAGCAGCCCTGAGACAGGGAACACTGAAGCTTTCTTT. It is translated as CASSPETGNTEAFF.

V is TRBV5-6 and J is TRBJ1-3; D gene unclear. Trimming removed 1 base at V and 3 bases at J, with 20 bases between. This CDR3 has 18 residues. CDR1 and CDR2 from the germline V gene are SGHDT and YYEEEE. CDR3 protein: CASSLLVLKDLDGNTIYF. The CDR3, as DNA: TGTGCCAGCAGCTTGCTGGTCCTCAAGGACCTCGATGGAAACACCATATATTTT. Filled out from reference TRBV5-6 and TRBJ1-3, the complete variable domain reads DAGVTQSPTHLIKTRGQQVTLRCSPKSGHDTVSWYQQALGQGPQFIFQYYEEEERQRGNFPDRFSGHQFPNYSSELNVNALLLGDSALYLCASSLLVLKDLDGNTIYFGEGSWLTVV.

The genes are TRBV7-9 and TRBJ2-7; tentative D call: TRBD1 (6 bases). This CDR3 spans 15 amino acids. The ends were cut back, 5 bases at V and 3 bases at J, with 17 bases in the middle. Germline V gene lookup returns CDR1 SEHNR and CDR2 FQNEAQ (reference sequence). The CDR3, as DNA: TGTGCCAGCAGCCGGACGGACAGAGAGGGCTACGAGCAGTACTTC. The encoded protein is CASSRTDREGYEQYF.

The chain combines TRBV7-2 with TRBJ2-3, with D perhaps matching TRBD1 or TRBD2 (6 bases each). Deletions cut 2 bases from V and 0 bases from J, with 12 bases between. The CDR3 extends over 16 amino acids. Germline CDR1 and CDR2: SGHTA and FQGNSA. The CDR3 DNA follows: TGTGCCAGCAGCTTAAACCCCGGGGGCAGCACAGATACGCAGTATTTT. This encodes CASSLNPGGSTDTQYF.

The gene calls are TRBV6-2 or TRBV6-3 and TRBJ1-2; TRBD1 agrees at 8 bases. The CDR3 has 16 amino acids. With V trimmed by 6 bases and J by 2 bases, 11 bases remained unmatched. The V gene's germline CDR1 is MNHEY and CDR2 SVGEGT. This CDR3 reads CASSLPVWDRNYGYTF. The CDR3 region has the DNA TGTGCCAGCAGCCTACCTGTTTGGGACAGGAACTATGGCTACACCTTC.

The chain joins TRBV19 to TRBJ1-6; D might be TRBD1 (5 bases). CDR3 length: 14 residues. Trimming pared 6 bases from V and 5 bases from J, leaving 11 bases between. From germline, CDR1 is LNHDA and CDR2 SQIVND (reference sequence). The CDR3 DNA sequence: TGTGCCAGTAGAGCAGGGACCAATAATTCACCCCTCCACTTT. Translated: CASRAGTNNSPLHF.

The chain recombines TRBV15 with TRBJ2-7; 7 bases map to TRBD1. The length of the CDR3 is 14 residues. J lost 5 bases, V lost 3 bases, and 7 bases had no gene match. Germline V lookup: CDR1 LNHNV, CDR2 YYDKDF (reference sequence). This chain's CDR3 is CATSSTRGLNEQYF. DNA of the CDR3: TGTGCCACCAGCAGTACGAGGGGGCTCAACGAGCAGTACTTC.

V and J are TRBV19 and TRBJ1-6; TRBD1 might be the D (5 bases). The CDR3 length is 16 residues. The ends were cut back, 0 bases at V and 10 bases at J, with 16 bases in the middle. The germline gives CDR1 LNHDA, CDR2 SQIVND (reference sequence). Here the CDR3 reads CASSIDRGTGRSPLHF. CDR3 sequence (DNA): TGTGCCAGTAGTATAGATCGAGGGACGGGCCGATCACCCCTCCACTTT.

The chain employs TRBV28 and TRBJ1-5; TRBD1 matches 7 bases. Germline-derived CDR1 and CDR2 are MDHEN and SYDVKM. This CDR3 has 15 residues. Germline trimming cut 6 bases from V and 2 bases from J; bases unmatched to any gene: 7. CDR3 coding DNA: TGTGCCAGCAGGTACTCAGGGGGAGGCAATCAGCCCCAGCATTTT. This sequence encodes CASRYSGGGNQPQHF.

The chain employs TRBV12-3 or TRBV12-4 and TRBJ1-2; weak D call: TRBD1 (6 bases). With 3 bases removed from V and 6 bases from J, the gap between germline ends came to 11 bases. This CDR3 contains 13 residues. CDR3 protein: CASSFARGDGYTF. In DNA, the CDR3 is TGTGCCAGCAGTTTTGCCAGGGGAGATGGCTACACCTTC.

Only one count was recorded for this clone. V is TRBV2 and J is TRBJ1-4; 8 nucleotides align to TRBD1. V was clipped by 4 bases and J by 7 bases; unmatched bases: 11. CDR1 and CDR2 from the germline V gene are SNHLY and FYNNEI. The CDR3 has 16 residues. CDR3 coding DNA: TGTGCCAGCAGTGTCCTGCAGGGGGCGCGGAGTGAAAAACTGTTTTTT. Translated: CASSVLQGARSEKLFF.

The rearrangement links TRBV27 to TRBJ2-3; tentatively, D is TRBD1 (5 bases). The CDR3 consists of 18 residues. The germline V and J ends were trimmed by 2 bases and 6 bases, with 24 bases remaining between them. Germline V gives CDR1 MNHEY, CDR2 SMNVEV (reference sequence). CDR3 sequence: CASSLTSPQTAPRDTQYF. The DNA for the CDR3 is TGTGCCAGCAGTTTAACTTCCCCCCAGACAGCGCCAAGGGATACGCAGTATTTT.

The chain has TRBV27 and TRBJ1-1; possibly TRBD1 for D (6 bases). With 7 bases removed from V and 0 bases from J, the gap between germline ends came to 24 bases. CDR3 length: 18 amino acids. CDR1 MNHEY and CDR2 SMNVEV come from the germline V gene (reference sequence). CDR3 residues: CASTRRMGGWGLNTEAFF. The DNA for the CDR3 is TGTGCCAGCACTCGAAGGATGGGGGGCTGGGGGTTGAACACTGAAGCTTTCTTT.

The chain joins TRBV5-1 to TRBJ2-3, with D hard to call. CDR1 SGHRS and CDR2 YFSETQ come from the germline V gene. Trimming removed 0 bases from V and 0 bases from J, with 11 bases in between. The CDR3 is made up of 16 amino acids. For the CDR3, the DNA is TGCGCCAGCAGCTTGGCCGAGACAAGCAGCACAGATACGCAGTATTTT. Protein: CASSLAETSSTDTQYF.

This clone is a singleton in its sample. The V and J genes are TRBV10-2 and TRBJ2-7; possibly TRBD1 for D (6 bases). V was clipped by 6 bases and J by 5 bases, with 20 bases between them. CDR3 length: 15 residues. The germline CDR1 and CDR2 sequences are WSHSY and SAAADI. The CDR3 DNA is TGCGCCAGCAGCCCAACAGGGACCGGTTACAACGAGCAGTACTTC. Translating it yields CASSPTGTGYNEQYF.

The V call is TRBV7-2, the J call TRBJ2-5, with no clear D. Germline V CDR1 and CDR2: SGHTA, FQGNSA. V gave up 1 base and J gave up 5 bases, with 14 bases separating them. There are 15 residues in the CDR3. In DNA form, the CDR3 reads TGTGCCAGCAGCTTAGGCCTATGGGGTACCGAGACCCAGTACTTC. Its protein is CASSLGLWGTETQYF.